The rows below give T cell receptor beta chains drawn from one sample of a study of T-cell memory formation after mild COVID-19. MiXCR, run by TCRdb on the 5' RACE reads, gives a single entry per CDR3 protein. The sample contains 550,000 to 650,000 distinct CDR3 sequences, roughly a sixth of which appear only once. Material for sequencing was PBMCs or a T cell subset sorted from them (not recorded which). The receptors stem from an adult woman who had mild COVID-19 (a few samples of this study predate the infection). Cell type and time point are not known. The CDR3 runs from the conserved cysteine through the conserved F or W. Fields, in order: J gene, V gene, CDR3 protein.

j_gene: TRBJ1-5; v_gene: TRBV24-1; CDR3aa: CATARQGFQPQHF
j_gene: TRBJ1-1; v_gene: TRBV7-6; CDR3aa: CASSLSGGVNTEAFF
j_gene: TRBJ1-6; v_gene: TRBV7-8; CDR3aa: CASSPGDSRNKGINSPLHF
j_gene: TRBJ1-2; v_gene: TRBV30; CDR3aa: CAWSTGARGYTF
j_gene: TRBJ2-1; v_gene: TRBV5-4; CDR3aa: CASSGGVSEQFF
j_gene: TRBJ2-3; v_gene: TRBV7-9; CDR3aa: CASSLLVSGSVDTQYF
j_gene: TRBJ2-1; v_gene: TRBV15; CDR3aa: CATSRPRQGSYNEQFF
j_gene: TRBJ2-1; v_gene: TRBV30; CDR3aa: CAWNALKKTSGSAYNEQFF
j_gene: TRBJ1-5; v_gene: TRBV20-1; CDR3aa: CSASPDRGIDQPQHF
j_gene: TRBJ1-4; v_gene: TRBV5-1; CDR3aa: CASSPEAATNEKLFF
j_gene: TRBJ1-6; v_gene: TRBV25-1; CDR3aa: CASSGAGDNSPLHF
j_gene: TRBJ2-1; v_gene: TRBV29-1; CDR3aa: CSVGGGSPSSYNEQFF
j_gene: TRBJ2-1; v_gene: TRBV5-1; CDR3aa: CASRLRENEQFF
j_gene: TRBJ2-1; v_gene: TRBV5-1; CDR3aa: CASMPDSNEQFF
j_gene: TRBJ1-1; v_gene: TRBV11-3; CDR3aa: CASSRPSAEIMNTEAFF
j_gene: TRBJ1-2; v_gene: TRBV25-1; CDR3aa: CASSELMGGYTF
j_gene: TRBJ2-2; v_gene: TRBV7-3; CDR3aa: CACSKGLDTGELFF
j_gene: TRBJ1-2; v_gene: TRBV7-2; CDR3aa: CASSSSTGLRGYTF
j_gene: TRBJ2-7; v_gene: TRBV9; CDR3aa: CASSGPLGRGDIYEQYF
j_gene: TRBJ2-6; v_gene: TRBV7-8; CDR3aa: CASSLLGTGYSGANVLTF
j_gene: TRBJ2-5; v_gene: TRBV18; CDR3aa: CASSGQQETQYF
j_gene: TRBJ1-2; v_gene: TRBV5-5; CDR3aa: CASSLNPGPQQGYTF
j_gene: TRBJ1-1; v_gene: TRBV5-1; CDR3aa: CASSPGTANTEAFF
j_gene: TRBJ2-5; v_gene: TRBV7-2; CDR3aa: CASSLGTEQETQYF
j_gene: TRBJ2-1; v_gene: TRBV18; CDR3aa: CASSPTIDGGGEQFF
j_gene: TRBJ2-7; v_gene: TRBV20-1; CDR3aa: CSAPKPGLAGEEQYF
j_gene: TRBJ2-1; v_gene: TRBV5-1; CDR3aa: CASSFSGGTNEQFF
j_gene: TRBJ2-5; v_gene: TRBV12-3/TRBV12-4; CDR3aa: CASSLTLGTSGMETQYF
j_gene: TRBJ2-3; v_gene: TRBV25-1; CDR3aa: CASSPPGLALDTQYF
j_gene: TRBJ1-3; v_gene: TRBV12-3/TRBV12-4; CDR3aa: CASNPGTSRGNTIYF
j_gene: TRBJ2-4; v_gene: TRBV4-3; CDR3aa: CASSQEITASGTNIQYF
j_gene: TRBJ2-1; v_gene: TRBV7-9; CDR3aa: CASSLVTSDEQFF
j_gene: TRBJ1-5; v_gene: TRBV5-1; CDR3aa: CASSLSAGGRNQPQHF
j_gene: TRBJ2-7; v_gene: TRBV29-1; CDR3aa: CSVSDGTYEQYF
j_gene: TRBJ1-1; v_gene: TRBV4-2; CDR3aa: CASSFRIRTGPTEAFF
j_gene: TRBJ1-1; v_gene: TRBV6-1; CDR3aa: CASLLYVTEAFF
j_gene: TRBJ2-7; v_gene: TRBV2; CDR3aa: CASRARANASEQYF
j_gene: TRBJ1-2; v_gene: TRBV12-3/TRBV12-4; CDR3aa: CASSPLRTRPLTYGYTF
j_gene: TRBJ1-3; v_gene: TRBV6-5; CDR3aa: CASLPSSGNTIYF
j_gene: TRBJ1-2; v_gene: TRBV7-3; CDR3aa: CASSLREGSAGGYTF
j_gene: TRBJ1-1; v_gene: TRBV12-3/TRBV12-4; CDR3aa: CASSFRGMNTEAFF
j_gene: TRBJ2-3; v_gene: TRBV7-3; CDR3aa: CASRWGIGTDTQYF
j_gene: TRBJ2-1; v_gene: TRBV5-1; CDR3aa: CASSLRVEDGRVYNEQFF
j_gene: TRBJ2-1; v_gene: TRBV12-3/TRBV12-4; CDR3aa: CASSFGGGGSSYNEQFF
j_gene: TRBJ2-3; v_gene: TRBV5-6; CDR3aa: CASSFFGTGEAQYF
j_gene: TRBJ1-1; v_gene: TRBV10-3; CDR3aa: CAINSRMNTEAFF
j_gene: TRBJ1-1; v_gene: TRBV24-1; CDR3aa: CATRNTGNTEAFF
j_gene: TRBJ2-3; v_gene: TRBV2; CDR3aa: CASRKIGYGSDTQYF
j_gene: TRBJ2-2; v_gene: TRBV3-1; CDR3aa: CASSPHKGSGELFF
j_gene: TRBJ2-2; v_gene: TRBV4-3; CDR3aa: CASSPAPRQGTTGELFF
j_gene: TRBJ2-1; v_gene: TRBV11-1; CDR3aa: CASSRGTGVWNEQFF
j_gene: TRBJ1-2; v_gene: TRBV13; CDR3aa: CASSHQQGAGYTF
j_gene: TRBJ2-3; v_gene: TRBV5-1; CDR3aa: CASSRYTSTDTQYF
j_gene: TRBJ2-7; v_gene: TRBV12-3/TRBV12-4; CDR3aa: CASRQGTTYEQYF
j_gene: TRBJ1-2; v_gene: TRBV7-9; CDR3aa: CASSPPEGRLYYGYTF
j_gene: TRBJ1-5; v_gene: TRBV5-5; CDR3aa: CASSLGQGSSNQPQHF
j_gene: TRBJ2-7; v_gene: TRBV12-3/TRBV12-4; CDR3aa: CASSSTSLTGPSYEQYF